The present entry profiles one T cell receptor beta chain with its context. Trimming removed 3 bases from V and 9 bases from J; junction bases left unmatched: 9. Looked up from germline, CDR1 is SGHTA and CDR2 is FQGTGA. This CDR3 comprises 15 residues. Authors' methods: Estimated nucleated cell counts came from reference gene primer amplification. Profiling relied on immunoSEQ multiplex PCR, and the TCRdb table lists in-frame clones only, not all of them. Clone size and the V and J calls come from that table; the DNA yielded D and trimming. Among 47,000 or so clones listed, under 90% were seen once. This sample was included in a study of blood T cell repertoires in COVID-19.

This clonotype was obtained from an elderly woman with COVID-19, enrolled during active disease. The sample consisted of peripheral blood. V is TRBV7-3 and J is TRBJ2-1; 9 bases line up with TRBD1. CDR3 DNA: TGTGCCAGCAGCTTGGGACAGGGAAGGGTCACTGAGCAGTTCTTC. Encoded protein: CASSLGQGRVTEQFF. The variable domain in full, with the rest retrieved from reference TRBV7-3 and TRBJ2-1, is GAGVSQTPSNKVTEKGKYVELRCDPISGHTALYWYRQSLGQGPEFLIYFQGTGAADDSGLPNDRFFAVRPEGSVSTLKIQRTERGDSAVYLCASSLGQGRVTEQFFGPGTRLTVL.